Shown below are 11 T cell receptor beta chains from a single sample sequenced in a study of T cells in Graves' hyperthyroidism and ophthalmopathy. Amplified TCR beta CDR3 regions came from RNA transcripts. The HTBI primer set served for first-round RT-PCR of the TCR CDR3. A single record per CDR3 protein comes from TCRdb applying MiXCR to the multiplex PCR reads. This sample has roughly 30,000 distinct CDR3 sequences, with around 40% found just once. The sequencing input was blood. These receptor sequences come from a woman in her 30s with Graves' hyperthyroidism.

This clonotype was seen ten or more times. V usage is TRBV6-2 or TRBV6-3 and J usage is TRBJ2-3; D possibly corresponds to TRBD2 (5 bases). The CDR3 has 12 amino acids. V shed 8 bases and J shed 0 bases, with 6 bases lying between them. The V gene's germline CDR1 is MNHEY and CDR2 SVGEGT. The CDR3 loop reads CASRGSTDTQYF. The CDR3 nucleotides are TGTGCCAGCCGCGGGAGCACAGATACGCAGTATTTT.

This clonotype showed up just a few times. The chain carries TRBV20-1 and TRBJ2-7; no clear D. The CDR3 has 12 residues. V was shortened by 5 bases and J by 3 bases, with 11 bases between the two germline ends. CDR1 is DFQATT and CDR2 is SNEGSKA in the germline V gene (reference sequence). The CDR3 region is CSAQGPGYEQYF. In DNA, the CDR3 is TGCAGTGCTCAAGGCCCAGGCTACGAGCAGTACTTC.

The rearrangement uses TRBV20-1 and TRBJ2-3; 8 positions agree with TRBD1. Germline CDR1 reads DFQATT; CDR2 reads SNEGSKA (reference sequence). Trimming at V came to 1 base and at J to 11 bases, leaving 5 bases not matched to a gene. This CDR3 comprises 12 residues. The CDR3, as DNA: TGCAGTGCTAGAGCAGGGGGCAATGAGCAGTATTTT. Residues: CSARAGGNEQYF.

This clonotype was counted at least ten times. DNA of the CDR3: TGTGCCAGCAGTTTTCAAGGGCAGTATAATGAGCAGTTCTTC. Translation: CASSFQGQYNEQFF. The V and J genes are TRBV27 and TRBJ2-1; D not resolved. Trimming took 3 bases from V and 7 from J, leaving 13 bases between them. CDR3 size: 14 residues. Germline CDR1 reads MNHEY; CDR2 reads SMNVEV (reference sequence).

The chain links TRBV20-1 to TRBJ1-2; D is undetermined. The CDR3 sequence is 12 residues long. Germline-derived CDR1 and CDR2 are DFQATT and SNEGSKA (reference sequence). V was shortened by 1 base and J by 4 bases, with 7 bases between the two germline ends. CDR3 bases: TGCAGTGCTAGAGTCCGGGGCTATGGCTACACCTTC. As protein: CSARVRGYGYTF.

This chain uses TRBV20-1 with TRBJ2-2; TRBD2 matches 12 bases. Trimming took 6 bases from V and 3 from J; bases not matched to a gene: 5. CDR3 length equals 15 residues. Per the germline V gene, CDR1 is DFQATT and CDR2 is SNEGSKA (reference sequence). Written as DNA, the CDR3 is TGCAGTGCCATTCTAGCGGGAGGGTACACCGGGGAGCTGTTTTTT. It specifies CSAILAGGYTGELFF.

Worth noting for this clonotype: Because the CDR3 is missing its conserved closing phenylalanine or tryptophan, this is likely a read error. Because the CDR3's place on the DNA is in doubt, the DNA is left out and the CDR3 is given as listed by TCRdb. The chain joins TRBV30 to TRBJ1-2; the table's D call, TRBD1, was not checked against the DNA. The CDR3 is 14 amino acids in total, end residues counted. Germline values: CDR1 GTSNPN, CDR2 SVGIG (reference sequence). CDR3 sequence reads: CAWSVITGPAWDTL.

Comment on this clonotype: Germline and junction disagree at one end, which may indicate a read error. The V call is TRBV30, the J call TRBJ2-3; weak D call: TRBD1 (6 bases). CDR1 is GTSNPN and CDR2 is SVGIG in the germline V gene (reference sequence). The CDR3 sequence is 15 residues long. For the CDR3, the DNA is TGTGCCTGGAGTGGCGTTTGGGGGACAACAGGTACGCAGTATTTT. Encoded protein: CAWSGVWGTTGTQYF.

This clonotype has ten or more counts. The V gene is TRBV5-8, the J gene TRBJ2-3; 10 bases align to TRBD2. The CDR3 sequence is 17 residues long. Germline V lookup: CDR1 SGHTS, CDR2 YDEGEE. The junction had 8 bases not matched to a gene; V was cut back by 0 bases and J by 4 bases. The CDR3 nucleotides are TGTGCCAGCAGCTTGGCCGGGGTAGCGGGAGGTTCAGATACGCAGTATTTT. Its protein is CASSLAGVAGGSDTQYF.

In its sample, this clonotype is medium-sized. This sequence joins TRBV19 and TRBJ1-6; 7 bases are a match to TRBD1. Germline V gives CDR1 LNHDA, CDR2 SQIVND (reference sequence). The ends lost 11 bases at V and 10 bases at J; junction bases unmatched: 11. This CDR3 is built from 13 residues. The DNA for the CDR3 is TGTGCCTCGAAGACAGGGTCAGGCTCACCCCTCCACTTT. It encodes CASKTGSGSPLHF. The variable domain in full, with the rest retrieved from reference TRBV19 and TRBJ1-6, is DGGITQSPKYLFRKEGQNVTLSCEQNLNHDAMYWYRQDPGQGLRLIYYSQIVNDFQKGDIAEGYSVSREKKESFPLTVTSAQKNPTAFYLCASKTGSGSPLHFGNGTRLTVT.

Turning to this clonotype: The junction and the germline gene differ at one end; a read error may be behind it. The chain carries TRBV20-1 and TRBJ1-1; no clear D gene. This CDR3 is 8 amino acids long. The germline V gene encodes CDR1 DFQATT and CDR2 SNEGSKA (reference sequence). CDR3 sequence: CCADTASF. In nucleotides, the CDR3 is TGCTGTGCTGACACAGCTTCCTTT.